A selection of T cell receptor beta chains follows, all from one sample in a study of blood T cell repertoires in COVID-19. Here immunoSEQ multiplex PCR was the method, and the copy in TCRdb shows in-frame clones only, minus some. The table shows 250,000 or so clones, with 85% occurring only once. The sample comprised PBMCs or T cells enriched from blood (not recorded which). The receptors were sampled from a woman between 50 and 59 years old who had been exposed to COVID-19. CDR3s include the opening cysteine and the closing phenylalanine or tryptophan. The D gene is left open where the match is weak. For some rows the clone size is stated as once, few or many, or as a class when expanded; others skip it.

>TRBJ2-5|NA|11|NA|TRBV20-1
TGCAGTGCTAGTACCGGGGAGACCCAGTACTTC
CSASTGETQYF
>TRBJ1-1|NA|13|NA|TRBV9
TGTGCCAGCAGCGTAGAACAGAACACTGAAGCTTTCTTT
CASSVEQNTEAFF
>TRBJ2-5|TRBD1|14|NA|TRBV6-5
TGTGCCACCTCAACCCAGGACAGGTGGGAGACCCAGTACTTC
CATSTQDRWETQYF
>TRBJ2-1|NA|14|NA|TRBV2
TGTGCCAGCTCGGTAGGGGGTTCGTACAATGAGCAGTTCTTC
CASSVGGSYNEQFF
>TRBJ2-7|TRBD2|15|NA|TRBV3-1/TRBV3-2
TGTGCCAGCAGCCTAGCGGGGGGACGACTCTACGAGCAGTACTTC
CASSLAGGRLYEQYF
>TRBJ2-2|NA|16|NA|TRBV25-1
TGTGCCAGCAGTGGTACACAGCGGACCCCCGGCGGGGAGCTGTTTTTT
CASSGTQRTPGGELFF
>TRBJ1-2|TRBD1|14|NA|TRBV9
TGTGCCAGCAGCGTAGACAGGGGGCGCGATGGCTACACCTTC
CASSVDRGRDGYTF
>TRBJ1-1|TRBD1|15|few|TRBV5-1
TGCGCCAGCAGACCCAACAGGGGGCTCGACACTGAAGCTTTCTTT
CASRPNRGLDTEAFF
>TRBJ1-5|NA|15|NA|TRBV23-1
TGCGCCGGTCGGGCCGGTCGGGGGAGAGGCCAGCCCCAGCATTTT
CAGRAGRGRGQPQHF
>TRBJ1-1|NA|13|few|TRBV5-1
TGCGCCAGCAGCCCCGGACAGACCAATGAAGCTTTCTTT
CASSPGQTNEAFF
>TRBJ1-6|NA|17|NA|TRBV12-5
TGTGCTAGTGGTTTGGTACCAGGAGGTTCTGGCAATTCACCCCTCCACTTT
CASGLVPGGSGNSPLHF
>TRBJ1-2|TRBD1|15|NA|TRBV5-1
TGCGCCAGCAGCTTGGCTAGCCAGGGGGAACGGGGCTACACCTTC
CASSLASQGERGYTF
>TRBJ2-2|TRBD1|16|NA|TRBV27
TGTGCCAGCAGCTCTTTTGGACAGGAGAACACCGGGGAGCTGTTTTTT
CASSSFGQENTGELFF
>TRBJ1-3|TRBD1|14|NA|TRBV6-6
TGTGCCAGCAGTTACTCAGACAGGGCAGACACCATATATTTT
CASSYSDRADTIYF
>TRBJ1-6|TRBD1|17|NA|TRBV3-1/TRBV3-2
TGTGCCAGCAGCCAGGGGACAGGGGGACTCTCCAATTCACCCCTCCACTTT
CASSQGTGGLSNSPLHF
>TRBJ2-5|NA|14|NA|TRBV7-2
TGTGCCAGCAGCTTATCGACAGGACAAGAGACCCAGTACTTC
CASSLSTGQETQYF
>TRBJ1-1|NA|14|NA|TRBV6-5
TGTGCCAGCAGCCCAGGGTGGCGAAACACTGAAGCTTTCTTT
CASSPGWRNTEAFF
>TRBJ1-2|TRBD1|14|once|TRBV24-1
TGTGCCACCAGTGACCAGGACAGGGGGCATGGCTACACCTTC
CATSDQDRGHGYTF
>TRBJ1-2|NA|16|NA|TRBV7-2
TGTGCCAGCAGCTCCTGGCCCAACGACATGAATCTTGGCTACACCTTC
CASSSWPNDMNLGYTF
>TRBJ1-5|NA|15|NA|TRBV20-1
TGCAGTGCTAGTGGACAGATTCATAGCAATCAGCCCCAGCATTTT
CSASGQIHSNQPQHF
>TRBJ2-1|NA|16|NA|TRBV30
TGTGCCTGGAGTTCGACAGAGAGACCCCACTACAATGAGCAGTTCTTC
CAWSSTERPHYNEQFF
>TRBJ2-2|TRBD2|16|NA|TRBV9
TGTGCCAGCAGCGCGGGAGGGTGGGGGAACACCGGGGAGCTGTTTTTT
CASSAGGWGNTGELFF
>TRBJ2-2|NA|14|few|TRBV10-3
TGTGCCATCAGCCGACTAGACAACACCGGGGAGCTGTTTTTT
CAISRLDNTGELFF
>TRBJ2-1|TRBD2|16|NA|TRBV25-1
TGTGCCAGCAGTGAATGGGAGGGTTTGGACTACAATGAGCAGTTCTTC
CASSEWEGLDYNEQFF
>TRBJ2-7|NA|15|NA|TRBV19
TGTGCCAGTAGTATAATCGGAGGGACCTACTACGAGCAGTACTTC
CASSIIGGTYYEQYF
>TRBJ1-5|NA|16|few|TRBV19
TGTGCCAGTAGCCAAAAGTCCCTGAGGAGCAATCAGCCCCAGCATTTT
CASSQKSLRSNQPQHF
>TRBJ2-2|TRBD2|16|once|TRBV25-1
TGTGCCAGCACGTCAACTAGCGGGGGGTACACCGGGGAGCTGTTTTTT
CASTSTSGGYTGELFF
>TRBJ2-7|TRBD1|18|NA|TRBV11-2
TGTGCCAGCAGCTTAACGATCTGGGACAGGGGGTTCCGGGACGAGCAGTACTTC
CASSLTIWDRGFRDEQYF
>TRBJ2-2|TRBD1|16|NA|TRBV4-2
TGTGCCAGCAGCCAAGATATTGGACAGGGAACCGGGGAGCTGTTTTTT
CASSQDIGQGTGELFF
>TRBJ1-2|TRBD1|13|NA|TRBV6-5
TGTGCCAGCAGAAGAGGGGACAGCTATGGCTACACCTTC
CASRRGDSYGYTF
>TRBJ1-2|NA|14|NA|TRBV5-6
TGTGCCAGCAGCTTATCCTCAGTTGGCTATGGCTACACCTTC
CASSLSSVGYGYTF
>TRBJ1-2|TRBD1|17|once|TRBV29-1
TGCAGCGTTTCCCAAGGACAGGGGGCGCGACTTGACTATGGCTACACCTTC
CSVSQGQGARLDYGYTF
>TRBJ2-6|NA|19|NA|TRBV27
TGTGCCAGCATAGAGCTGGGGGGGACAAACATTTCAGGGGCCAACGTCCTGACTTTC
CASIELGGTNISGANVLTF
>TRBJ2-1|TRBD2|15|NA|TRBV7-3
TGTGCCAGCAGCCCACAGCGGGGGGTATACAATGAGCAGTTCTTC
CASSPQRGVYNEQFF
>TRBJ1-2|NA|13|NA|TRBV11-2
TGTGCCAGCAGCTTAGGAGGGTCGGGGAGGAACACCTTC
CASSLGGSGRNTF
>TRBJ1-6|NA|19|NA|TRBV7-2
TGTGCCAGCAGCTCCGGGACGGGGACTCTAAGCTCCTATAATTCACCCCTCCACTTT
CASSSGTGTLSSYNSPLHF
>TRBJ1-2|TRBD1|16|NA|TRBV27
TGTGCCAGCAGTCAGGGACAGGGCATGTTTGACTATGGCTACACCTTC
CASSQGQGMFDYGYTF
>TRBJ1-1|TRBD1|15|NA|TRBV19
TGTGCCAGTAGTATAGTCAGCCAGGGGGACAATGAAGCTTTCTTT
CASSIVSQGDNEAFF
>TRBJ2-7|NA|12|NA|TRBV29-1
TGCAGCGTCCAGGGGAACCTTGGCGAGCAGTACTTC
CSVQGNLGEQYF
>TRBJ1-2|NA|12|NA|TRBV5-5
TGTGCCAGCAGCTCCTACGTGGGGAGGGACACCTTC
CASSSYVGRDTF
>TRBJ2-2|TRBD2|16|NA|TRBV5-4
TGTGCCAGCAGCTTGTCTAGCGGGGGTTTCACCGGGGAGCTGTTTTTT
CASSLSSGGFTGELFF
>TRBJ1-1|TRBD1|13|NA|TRBV24-1
TGTGCCACCAGTGAATCCCGACAGGGTCGAGCTTTCTTT
CATSESRQGRAFF
>TRBJ1-1|NA|13|few|TRBV9
TGTGCCAGCAGCGTAGCCCCCACCAGTGAAGCTTTCTTT
CASSVAPTSEAFF
>TRBJ1-5|NA|15|NA|TRBV28
TGTGCCAGCAGTTTACCGGACAGACCTAATCAGCCCCAGCATTTT
CASSLPDRPNQPQHF
>TRBJ2-1|NA|12|NA|TRBV30
TGTGCCTGGAGGAGGGAGGAGGATGAGCAGTTCTTC
CAWRREEDEQFF
>TRBJ2-3|TRBD1|15|once|TRBV7-8
TGTGCCAGCAGCTTAGCGTTGGGACAGGGAGATACGCAGTATTTT
CASSLALGQGDTQYF